Below are 26 T cell receptor beta chains sequenced from a single sample in a study of Ad26.COV2.S vaccination and SARS-CoV-2 variants. The assay was immunoSEQ multiplex PCR, and TCRdb's table has in-frame clones only and misses some. This sample has roughly 460,000 clones, with 89% found just once. The treatment: 15 to 20 received Ad26.COV2.S at low or high dose, single or two shots; about 5 received placebo; per-sample allocation not given. On day 63 after the first injection, vaccine and placebo recipients gave samples. Source: peripheral blood, taken in a trial of Ad26.COV2.S vaccine versus placebo. These receptors all come from a person aged 18-65 years who received the Ad26.COV2.S COVID-19 vaccine or a placebo.

The V gene is TRBV7-9, the J gene TRBJ2-1; 15 nucleotides align to TRBD2. Per the germline V gene, CDR1 is SEHNR and CDR2 is FQNEAQ (reference sequence). This CDR3 has 18 amino acids. V lost 1 base and J lost 9; bases outside the gene matches: 10. As DNA, the CDR3 is TGTGCCAGCAGCTTAGTATGGACTAGCGGGGGGGCCACCAGTGAGCAGTTCTTC. It specifies CASSLVWTSGGATSEQFF. The full variable domain, in which reference TRBV7-9 and TRBJ2-1 provide the parts outside the CDR3, is DTGVSQNPRHKITKRGQNVTFRCDPISEHNRLYWYRQTLGQGPEFLTYFQNEAQLEKSRLLSDRFSAERPKGSFSTLEIQRTEQGDSAMYLCASSLVWTSGGATSEQFFGPGTRLTVL.

V is TRBV25-1 and J is TRBJ2-3; 10 bases fit TRBD2. From germline, CDR1 is MGHDK and CDR2 SYGVNS. The V segment lost 4 bases and the J segment 2 bases; nucleotides outside the gene matches: 9. The CDR3 is made up of 17 amino acids. CDR3: CASSGNSGRRLTDTQYF. DNA of the CDR3: TGTGCCAGCAGTGGTAATAGCGGGAGGCGTCTCACAGATACGCAGTATTTT.

The chain recombines TRBV5-5 with TRBJ1-2; 8 bases map to TRBD1. The J segment lost 4 bases and the V segment lost 1 base, leaving 6 bases of the junction unmatched. The V gene's germline CDR1 is SGHKS and CDR2 YYEKEE (reference sequence). CDR3 size: 15 residues. The CDR3 protein is CASSLQGTGGYGYTF. For the CDR3, the DNA is TGTGCCAGCAGCTTGCAGGGAACAGGGGGCTATGGCTACACCTTC.

The chain recombines TRBV3-1 (or the pseudogene TRBV3-2) with TRBJ1-5; D is unresolved. The length of the CDR3 is 14 residues. The V end lost 0 bases, the J end lost 7 bases, and 10 bases lay between the germline ends. In germline, CDR1 is LGHDT, CDR2 YNNKEL (reference sequence). CDR3 nucleotides: TGTGCCAGCAGCCAAGATCCCAATGGGCAGCCCCAGCATTTT. Protein: CASSQDPNGQPQHF.

The V gene is TRBV5-1, the J gene TRBJ2-1; TRBD2 aligns across 11 bases. V gave up 2 bases and J gave up 7 bases; unmatched junction bases: 5. CDR1 and CDR2 from the germline V gene are SGHRS and YFSETQ. This CDR3 spans 15 amino acids. This CDR3 reads CASSLTSGSLNEQFF. CDR3 DNA: TGCGCCAGCAGCTTAACTAGCGGGAGTCTTAATGAGCAGTTCTTC.

J is TRBJ2-7 and V is TRBV7-9; 8 bases are a match to TRBD2. This CDR3 has 15 residues. Germline V lookup: CDR1 SEHNR, CDR2 FQNEAQ (reference sequence). V lost 0 bases to trimming and J lost 9 bases; unmatched junction nucleotides: 10. The CDR3 region is CASSLAGAGGGGQYF. The CDR3 coding sequence is TGTGCCAGCAGCTTAGCGGGGGCGGGAGGTGGTGGGCAGTACTTC.

The V and J genes are TRBV7-3 and TRBJ1-2, with D possibly being TRBD1 (5 bases). CDR3 length: 15 residues. V was clipped by 4 bases and J by 6 bases, with 18 bases between them. Germline CDR1 is SGHTA and CDR2 is FQGTGA. CDR3 sequence: CASSSGRGDRDGYTF. CDR3 coding DNA: TGTGCCAGCAGCTCCGGGAGGGGCGACCGGGATGGCTACACCTTC. Looking up the rest from reference TRBV7-3 and TRBJ1-2 gives the full variable domain: GAGVSQTPSNKVTEKGKYVELRCDPISGHTALYWYRQSLGQGPEFLIYFQGTGAADDSGLPNDRFFAVRPEGSVSTLKIQRTERGDSAVYLCASSSGRGDRDGYTFGSGTRLTVV.

The chain has TRBV3-1 (or the pseudogene TRBV3-2) and TRBJ2-3; 12 bases map to TRBD2. This CDR3 comprises 19 residues. The germline V gene has CDR1 LGHDT and CDR2 YNNKEL (reference sequence). V lost 3 bases to trimming and J lost 6 bases; unmatched junction nucleotides: 16. The CDR3 nucleotides are TGTGCCAGCAGCCACGACACTACCGGGACTAGCGGGTTCAGGGATACGCAGTATTTT. It codes for CASSHDTTGTSGFRDTQYF.

This chain uses TRBV19 with TRBJ1-5; 7 bases are a match to TRBD1. Germline CDR1 reads LNHDA; CDR2 reads SQIVND (reference sequence). V shed 4 bases, J shed 12 bases, and the junction held 15 bases outside the gene matches. The length of the CDR3 is 15 residues. In DNA, the CDR3 is TGTGCCAGTAGTACCATAGGTGGAGGGGGCGCGGTCCAGCATTTT. Its protein product is CASSTIGGGGAVQHF.

The chain is built from TRBV6-2 or TRBV6-3 and TRBJ1-6; D not certain. V was pared by 2 bases and J by 0 bases, with 11 bases between. Per germline, CDR1 MNHEY and CDR2 SVGEGT. The CDR3 length is 17 residues. The CDR3 loop is CASSYRQKSSYNSPLHF. CDR3 in DNA: TGTGCCAGCAGTTACCGTCAGAAGAGCTCCTATAATTCACCCCTCCACTTT.

This chain uses TRBV7-8 with TRBJ2-7; D might be TRBD1 (5 bases). Germline V gene lookup returns CDR1 SGHVS and CDR2 FQNEAQ. The length of the CDR3 is 12 residues. V lost 2 bases and J 12 bases, leaving 14 bases between the germline ends. CDR3 DNA: TGTGCCAGCAGCTTAAGTTGGCAGGGTTGGTACTTC. Protein: CASSLSWQGWYF.

This clone has only one observation. The chain joins TRBV7-9 to TRBJ1-1; D is unresolved. The CDR3 sequence is 13 residues long. The V end lost 5 bases, the J end lost 0 bases, and 7 bases lay between the germline ends. Germline V gene sequence: CDR1 SEHNR, CDR2 FQNEAQ (reference sequence). The CDR3 nucleotides read TGTGCCAGCAGCCTGGAAATGAACACTGAAGCTTTCTTT. Translating it yields CASSLEMNTEAFF.

J is TRBJ1-1 and V is TRBV19; perhaps TRBD1 as D (5 bases). The ends were cut back, 5 bases at V and 10 bases at J, with 11 bases in the middle. Germline V gene sequence: CDR1 LNHDA, CDR2 SQIVND (reference sequence). This CDR3 has 11 amino acids. The CDR3, as DNA: TGTGCCAGTAGTGCAGGGTTTATAGCTTTCTTT. This codes for CASSAGFIAFF.

This chain's CDR3 is CAWSQTEGNTIYF. In DNA, the CDR3 is TGTGCCTGGAGTCAGACAGAGGGAAACACCATATATTTT. This chain uses TRBV30 with TRBJ1-3; TRBD1 might be the D (5 bases). The length of the CDR3 is 13 residues. The germline V and J ends were trimmed by 2 bases and 4 bases, with 9 bases remaining between them. Germline loops: CDR1 GTSNPN, CDR2 SVGIG (reference sequence).

This sequence joins TRBV16 and TRBJ2-1; 9 bases are shared with TRBD2. The CDR3 runs to 16 residues. CDR1 is KGHSY and CDR2 is FQNENV in the germline V gene. With V trimmed by 2 bases and J by 5 bases, 7 bases remained unmatched. CDR3 sequence reads: CASSQQASGTNNEQFF. In DNA, the CDR3 is TGTGCCAGCAGCCAACAGGCTAGCGGGACAAACAATGAGCAGTTCTTC. The full variable domain, in which reference TRBV16 and TRBJ2-1 provide the parts outside the CDR3, is GEEVAQTPKHLVRGEGQKAKLYCAPIKGHSYVFWYQQVLKNEFKFLISFQNENVFDETGMPKERFSAKCLPNSPCSLEIQATKLEDSAVYFCASSQQASGTNNEQFFGPGTRLTVL.

The chain links TRBV6-6 to TRBJ2-7; 7 bases are shared with TRBD1. The CDR3 length is 13 residues. J was trimmed by 6 bases and V by 10 bases; bases with no gene match: 12. Per the germline V gene, CDR1 is MNHNY and CDR2 is SVGAGI (reference sequence). The CDR3 protein is CATLLTGASEQYF. The CDR3 DNA follows: TGTGCCACCCTCCTCACAGGGGCGAGCGAGCAGTACTTC.

A note on this clone: This sample also contains other DNA sequences that code for the same CDR3. The chain links TRBV18 to TRBJ1-2; the match to TRBD1 covers 9 bases. CDR3 length equals 14 residues. Losses at the gene ends were 3 bases for V and 4 bases for J; bases not matched to a gene: 3. Germline V lookup: CDR1 KGHSH, CDR2 LQKENI. The CDR3 here is CASSPGQGGYGYTF. The DNA of the CDR3 is TGTGCCAGCTCACCGGGACAGGGCGGCTATGGCTACACCTTC.

J is TRBJ1-4 and V is TRBV18; D unclear. With 4 bases removed from V and 0 bases from J, the gap between germline ends came to 12 bases. The germline CDR1 and CDR2 sequences are KGHSH and LQKENI. CDR3 length: 16 amino acids. CDR3 protein: CASSRGQLATNEKLFF. CDR3 DNA sequence: TGTGCCAGCTCACGCGGTCAATTGGCAACTAATGAAAAACTGTTTTTT.

The chain joins TRBV13 to TRBJ2-1, with D possibly matching TRBD2 (5 bases). Trimming left V 5 bases short and J 0 bases short, with 8 bases between. CDR1 PRHDT and CDR2 FYEKMQ come from the germline V gene (reference sequence). This CDR3 has 14 residues. The DNA for the CDR3 is TGTGCCAGCAGCAGCCGGGACTCCTACAATGAGCAGTTCTTC. Amino acid sequence: CASSSRDSYNEQFF.

This sequence joins TRBV30 and TRBJ2-7; TRBD1 is a possible D gene (5 bases). Deletions cut 3 bases from V and 0 bases from J, with 6 bases between. Germline-derived CDR1 and CDR2 are GTSNPN and SVGIG (reference sequence). The CDR3 covers 12 residues. CDR3 sequence reads: CAWRTVSYEQYF. In DNA form, the CDR3 reads TGTGCCTGGAGGACAGTCTCCTACGAGCAGTACTTC.

The chain links TRBV7-2 to TRBJ2-7; D is uncertain. Between the trimmed V and J ends, which lost 1 base and 4 bases, there was a span of 14 bases. This CDR3 is 15 amino acids long. Germline V gene sequence: CDR1 SGHTA, CDR2 FQGNSA. The CDR3 sequence: CASSLEGRSSYEQYF. For the CDR3, the DNA is TGTGCCAGCAGCTTAGAGGGCAGGTCCTCATACGAGCAGTACTTC.

The gene calls are TRBV16 and TRBJ2-5, with TRBD1 identical over 8 bases. Germline V lookup: CDR1 KGHSY, CDR2 FQNENV. V lost 3 bases, J lost 3 bases, and 9 bases stayed unmatched. The CDR3 is 16 amino acids. The CDR3 DNA follows: TGTGCCAGCAGCCAGCTAGGGGGACAGGAGAAAGAGACCCAGTACTTC. Translation: CASSQLGGQEKETQYF.

The chain links TRBV9 to TRBJ2-3; D not resolved. Germline lookup yields CDR1 SGDLS and CDR2 YYNGEE. CDR3 length: 13 residues. Trimming cost V 3 bases and J 3 bases, with 8 bases left between them. CDR3 sequence (DNA): TGTGCCAGCAGCGAAGCGACAACAGATACGCAGTATTTT. Its translation is CASSEATTDTQYF. The variable domain in full, with the rest retrieved from reference TRBV9 and TRBJ2-3, is DSGVTQTPKHLITATGQRVTLRCSPRSGDLSVYWYQQSLDQGLQFLIQYYNGEERAKGNILERFSAQQFPDLHSELNLSSLELGDSALYFCASSEATTDTQYFGPGTRLTVL.

The J gene is TRBJ1-2, the V gene TRBV5-1, with D unclear. This CDR3 comprises 15 residues. Germline loops: CDR1 SGHRS, CDR2 YFSETQ. V lost 4 bases and J lost 5, with 18 bases in between. In nucleotides, the CDR3 is TGCGCCAGCAGCCCAACAGAGGCAAGACTTTATGGCTACACCTTC. Translation: CASSPTEARLYGYTF. The full variable domain, its missing parts supplied by reference TRBV5-1 and TRBJ1-2, is KAGVTQTPRYLIKTRGQQVTLSCSPISGHRSVSWYQQTPGQGLQFLFEYFSETQRNKGNFPGRFSGRQFSNSRSEMNVSTLELGDSALYLCASSPTEARLYGYTFGSGTRLTVV.

This chain connects TRBV13 to TRBJ2-1; 9 bases are a match to TRBD1. J lost 7 bases, V lost 0 bases, and 4 bases had no gene match. This CDR3 has 15 amino acids. CDR1 PRHDT and CDR2 FYEKMQ come from the germline V gene (reference sequence). The CDR3 protein is CASSLGGQGRNEQFF. For the CDR3, the DNA is TGTGCCAGCAGCTTAGGGGGACAGGGAAGGAATGAGCAGTTCTTC.

V is TRBV5-1 and J is TRBJ2-1, with 9 bases fitting TRBD2. CDR3 size: 17 residues. Germline V gives CDR1 SGHRS, CDR2 YFSETQ. With V trimmed by 7 bases and J by 4 bases, 15 bases remained unmatched. CDR3 residues: CASAWTAGGPGYNEQFF. CDR3 coding DNA: TGCGCCAGCGCCTGGACCGCGGGAGGGCCGGGGTACAATGAGCAGTTCTTC.